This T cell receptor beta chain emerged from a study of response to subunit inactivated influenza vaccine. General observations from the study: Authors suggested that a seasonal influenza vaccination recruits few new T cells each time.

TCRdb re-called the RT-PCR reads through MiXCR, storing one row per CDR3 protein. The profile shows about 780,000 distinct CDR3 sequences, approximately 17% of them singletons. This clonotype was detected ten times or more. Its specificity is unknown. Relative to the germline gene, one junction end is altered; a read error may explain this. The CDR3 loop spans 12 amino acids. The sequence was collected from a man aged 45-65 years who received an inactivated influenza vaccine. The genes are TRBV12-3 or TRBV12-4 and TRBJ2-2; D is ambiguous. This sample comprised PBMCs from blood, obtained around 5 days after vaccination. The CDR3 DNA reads TGTGCCAGCAGCTTAGGCACCGGGGAGCTGTTTTTT. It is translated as CASSLGTGELFF.